This TCR beta chain was identified in a study of cytomegalovirus exposure and HLA in healthy donors. Remarks on this clone: Antigen: not known.

PCR primers comprised 60 Vbeta and 13 Jbeta primers. Data came from immunoSEQ multiplex PCR; TCRdb stores just in-frame clones and leaves some out. Among around 280,000 clones listed, about 90% were seen once. General study findings and limits: Overall, approximately 150 TCR beta chains were annotated as cytomegalovirus-associated. Most CMV-associated TCR beta chains appeared HLA-restricted in a later analysis.

The CDR3 covers 20 residues. CDR1 SNHLY and CDR2 FYNNEI come from the germline V gene. V shed 6 bases and J 6 bases; nucleotides not matched to a gene: 29. The genes are TRBV2 and TRBJ2-7; 7 bases are shared with TRBD2. This TCR derives from a woman aged 18-30 years in good health and CMV-seronegative. The specimen was PBMCs. CDR3 protein: CASRRRGGLGGETAFAEQYF. The CDR3 region has the DNA TGTGCCAGCAGACGAAGGGGAGGGCTGGGCGGGGAAACGGCCTTTGCCGAGCAGTACTTC. The entire variable domain, with the rest obtained from reference TRBV2 and TRBJ2-7, is as follows: EPEVTQTPSHQVTQMGQEVILRCVPISNHLYFYWYRQILGQKVEFLVSFYNNEISEKSEIFDDQFSVERPDGSNFTLKIRSTKLEDSAMYFCASRRRGGLGGETAFAEQYFGPGTRLTVT.